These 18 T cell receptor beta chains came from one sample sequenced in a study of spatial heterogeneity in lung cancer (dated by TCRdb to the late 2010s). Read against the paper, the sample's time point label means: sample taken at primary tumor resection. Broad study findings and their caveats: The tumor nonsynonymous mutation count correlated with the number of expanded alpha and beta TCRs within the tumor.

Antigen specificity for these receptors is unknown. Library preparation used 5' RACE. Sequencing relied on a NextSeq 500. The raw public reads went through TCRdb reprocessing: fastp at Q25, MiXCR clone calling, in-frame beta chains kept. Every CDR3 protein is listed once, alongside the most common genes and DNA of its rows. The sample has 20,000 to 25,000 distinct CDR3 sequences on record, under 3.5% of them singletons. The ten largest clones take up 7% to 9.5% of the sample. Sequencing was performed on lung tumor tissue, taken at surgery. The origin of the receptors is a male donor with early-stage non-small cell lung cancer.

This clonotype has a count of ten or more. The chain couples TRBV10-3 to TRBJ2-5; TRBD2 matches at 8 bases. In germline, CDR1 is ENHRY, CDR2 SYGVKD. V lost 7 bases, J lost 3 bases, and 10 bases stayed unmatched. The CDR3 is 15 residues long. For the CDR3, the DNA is TGTGCCATCAAAGGAGCGGGAGCTCACAAAGAGACCCAGTACTTC. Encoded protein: CAIKGAGAHKETQYF.

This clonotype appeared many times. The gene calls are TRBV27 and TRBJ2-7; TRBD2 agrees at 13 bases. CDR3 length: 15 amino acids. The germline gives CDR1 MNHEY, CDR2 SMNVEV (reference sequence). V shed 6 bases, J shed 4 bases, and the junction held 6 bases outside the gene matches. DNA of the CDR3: TGTGCCAGCAGCCCCGGGACTAGCGGGAAGTACGAGCAGTACTTC. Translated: CASSPGTSGKYEQYF.

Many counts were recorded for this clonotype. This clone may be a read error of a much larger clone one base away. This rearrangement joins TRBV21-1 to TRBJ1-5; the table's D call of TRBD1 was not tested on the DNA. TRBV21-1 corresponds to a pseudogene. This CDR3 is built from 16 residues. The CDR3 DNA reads TGTGCCGGCAGCCTCAGACCAACAGGGGGCAATCAGCCCCAGCATTTT. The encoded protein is CAGSLRPTGGNQPQHF.

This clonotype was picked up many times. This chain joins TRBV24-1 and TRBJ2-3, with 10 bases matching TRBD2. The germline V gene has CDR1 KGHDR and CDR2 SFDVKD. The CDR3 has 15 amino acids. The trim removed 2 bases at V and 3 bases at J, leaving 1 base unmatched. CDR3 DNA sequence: TGTGCCACCAGTGATTCTAGCGGGAGAACAGATACGCAGTATTTT. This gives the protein CATSDSSGRTDTQYF.

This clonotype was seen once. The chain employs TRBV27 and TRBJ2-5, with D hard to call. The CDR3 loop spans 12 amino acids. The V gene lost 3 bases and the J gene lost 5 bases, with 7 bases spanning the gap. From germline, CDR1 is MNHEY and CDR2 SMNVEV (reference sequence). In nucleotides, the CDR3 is TGTGCCAGCAGTTTTTCATGGGAGACCCAGTACTTC. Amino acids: CASSFSWETQYF.

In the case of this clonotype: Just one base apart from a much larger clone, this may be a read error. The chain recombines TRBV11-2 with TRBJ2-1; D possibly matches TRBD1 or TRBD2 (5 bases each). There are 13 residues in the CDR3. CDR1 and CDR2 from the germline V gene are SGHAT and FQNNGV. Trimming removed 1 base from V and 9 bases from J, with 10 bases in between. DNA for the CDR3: TGTGCCAGCAGCTTAGCGGGGCCAATTGAGCAGTTCTTC. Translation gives CASSLAGPIEQFF.

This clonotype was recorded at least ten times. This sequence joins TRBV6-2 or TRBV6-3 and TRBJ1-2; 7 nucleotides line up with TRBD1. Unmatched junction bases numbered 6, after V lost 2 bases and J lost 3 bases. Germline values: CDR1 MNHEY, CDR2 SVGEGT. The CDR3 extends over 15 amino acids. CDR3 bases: TGTGCCAGCAGTTACGAAGGTACAGGGGACTATGGCTACACCTTC. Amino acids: CASSYEGTGDYGYTF.

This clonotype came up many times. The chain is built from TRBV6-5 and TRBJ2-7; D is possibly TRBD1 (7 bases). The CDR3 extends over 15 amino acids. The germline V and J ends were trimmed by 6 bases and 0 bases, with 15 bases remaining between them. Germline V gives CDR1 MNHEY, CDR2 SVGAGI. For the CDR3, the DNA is TGTGCCAGCAGGGGCAGGGGGGCCTCCTCCTACGAGCAGTACTTC. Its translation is CASRGRGASSYEQYF.

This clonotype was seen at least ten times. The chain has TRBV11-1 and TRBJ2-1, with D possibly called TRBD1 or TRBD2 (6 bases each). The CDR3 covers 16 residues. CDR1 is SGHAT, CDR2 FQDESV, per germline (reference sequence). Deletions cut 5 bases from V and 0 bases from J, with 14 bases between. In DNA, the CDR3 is TGTGCCAGCAGCGTTCACAGGGAGGCCTCCTACAATGAGCAGTTCTTC. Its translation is CASSVHREASYNEQFF.

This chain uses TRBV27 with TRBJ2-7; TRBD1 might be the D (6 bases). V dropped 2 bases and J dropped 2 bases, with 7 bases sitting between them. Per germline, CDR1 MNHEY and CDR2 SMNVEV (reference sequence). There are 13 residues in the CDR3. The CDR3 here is CASSLQGTYEQYF. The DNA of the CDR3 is TGTGCCAGCAGTTTACAGGGGACCTACGAGCAGTACTTC.

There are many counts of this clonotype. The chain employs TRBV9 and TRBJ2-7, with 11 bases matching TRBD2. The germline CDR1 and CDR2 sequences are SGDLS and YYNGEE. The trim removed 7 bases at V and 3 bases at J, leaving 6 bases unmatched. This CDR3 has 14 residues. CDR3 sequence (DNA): TGTGCCAGCGGGGGACTAGCGGAAAACTACGAGCAGTACTTC. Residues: CASGGLAENYEQYF.

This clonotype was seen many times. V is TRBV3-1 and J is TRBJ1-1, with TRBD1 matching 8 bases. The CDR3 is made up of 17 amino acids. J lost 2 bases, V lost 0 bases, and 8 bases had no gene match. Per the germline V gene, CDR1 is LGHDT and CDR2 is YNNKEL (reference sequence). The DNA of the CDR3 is TGTGCCAGCAGCCAAGATAGGATTGGACAGGGCAACACTGAAGCTTTCTTT. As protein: CASSQDRIGQGNTEAFF.

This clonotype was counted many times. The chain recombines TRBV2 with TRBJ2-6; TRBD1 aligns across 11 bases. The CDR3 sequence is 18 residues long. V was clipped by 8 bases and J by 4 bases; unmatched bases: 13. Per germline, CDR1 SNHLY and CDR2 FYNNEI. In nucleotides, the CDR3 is TGTGCCAGCTTCAGAGGACAGGGGGCTCCGTGGGGGGCCAACGTCCTGACTTTC. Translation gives CASFRGQGAPWGANVLTF. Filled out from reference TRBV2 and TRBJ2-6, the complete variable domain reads EPEVTQTPSHQVTQMGQEVILRCVPISNHLYFYWYRQILGQKVEFLVSFYNNEISEKSEIFDDQFSVERPDGSNFTLKIRSTKLEDSAMYFCASFRGQGAPWGANVLTFGAGSRLTVL.

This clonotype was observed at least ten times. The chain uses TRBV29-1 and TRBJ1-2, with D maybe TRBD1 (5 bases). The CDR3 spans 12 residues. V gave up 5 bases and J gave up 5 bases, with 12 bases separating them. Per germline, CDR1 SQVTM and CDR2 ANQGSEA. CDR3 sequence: CSVLPGEYGYTF. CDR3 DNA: TGCAGCGTTCTCCCGGGGGAGTATGGCTACACCTTC.

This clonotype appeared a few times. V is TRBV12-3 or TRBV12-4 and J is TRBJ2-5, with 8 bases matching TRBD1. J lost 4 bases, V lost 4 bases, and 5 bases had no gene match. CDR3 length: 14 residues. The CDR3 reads CASSSTGAGETQYF. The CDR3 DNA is TGTGCCAGCAGTTCGACAGGGGCAGGAGAGACCCAGTACTTC.

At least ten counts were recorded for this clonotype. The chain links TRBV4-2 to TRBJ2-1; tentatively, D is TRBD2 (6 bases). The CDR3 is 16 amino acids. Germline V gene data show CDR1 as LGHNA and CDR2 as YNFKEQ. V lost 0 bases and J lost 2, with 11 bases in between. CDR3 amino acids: CASSQDPSETYNEQFF. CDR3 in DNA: TGTGCCAGCAGCCAAGACCCTAGCGAGACCTACAATGAGCAGTTCTTC.

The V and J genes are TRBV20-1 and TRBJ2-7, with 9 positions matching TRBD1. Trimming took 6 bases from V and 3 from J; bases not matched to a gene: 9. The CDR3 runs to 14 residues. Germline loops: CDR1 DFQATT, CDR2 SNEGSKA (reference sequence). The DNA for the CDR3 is TGCAGTGCGCAACCCCGGGACAGGGACTACGAGCAGTACTTC. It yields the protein CSAQPRDRDYEQYF.

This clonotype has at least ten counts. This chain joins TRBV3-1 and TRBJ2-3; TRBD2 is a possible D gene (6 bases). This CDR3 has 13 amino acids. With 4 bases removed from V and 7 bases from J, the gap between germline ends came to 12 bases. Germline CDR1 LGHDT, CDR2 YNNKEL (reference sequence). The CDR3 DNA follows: TGTGCCAGCAGCCCCCGCGGGGTAAATACGCAGTATTTT. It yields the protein CASSPRGVNTQYF.